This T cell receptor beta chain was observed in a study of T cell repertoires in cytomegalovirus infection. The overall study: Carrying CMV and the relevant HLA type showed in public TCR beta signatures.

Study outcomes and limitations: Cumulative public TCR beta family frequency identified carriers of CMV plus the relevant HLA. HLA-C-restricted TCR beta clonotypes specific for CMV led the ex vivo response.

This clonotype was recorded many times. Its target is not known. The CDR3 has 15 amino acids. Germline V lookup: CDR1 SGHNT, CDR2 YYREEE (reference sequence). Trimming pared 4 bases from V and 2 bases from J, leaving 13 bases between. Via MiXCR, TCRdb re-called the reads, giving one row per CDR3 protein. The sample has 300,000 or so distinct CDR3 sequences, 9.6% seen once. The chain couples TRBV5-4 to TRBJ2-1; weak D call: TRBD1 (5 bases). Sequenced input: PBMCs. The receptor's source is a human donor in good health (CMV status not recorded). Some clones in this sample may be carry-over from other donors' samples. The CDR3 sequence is CASSHAGFTYNEQFF. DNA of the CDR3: TGTGCCAGCAGCCACGCAGGGTTCACCTACAATGAGCAGTTCTTC.